This TCR beta chain derives from a study of T cell responses to AZD1222 COVID-19 vaccine. Study results and caveats: Baseline serology detected seropositivity in only a handful of AZD1222 recipients. Most donors were white British and more were female, and clonal diversity was possibly underestimated.

Germline V gene data show CDR1 as MNHNY and CDR2 as SVGAGI (reference sequence). V gave up 1 base and J gave up 5 bases, with 9 bases separating them. This CDR3 contains 14 residues. Measured with immunoSEQ multiplex PCR; TCRdb has only the in-frame clones, and not every one. The sample contains over 65,000 clones, roughly nine tenths of which appear only once. Turning to this clone: The target antigen is unknown.

The receptor was isolated from an adult who received the AZD1222 COVID-19 vaccine. The V and J genes are TRBV6-6 and TRBJ2-1; D not resolved. The input for sequencing was peripheral blood, taken 28 days after the second AZD1222 dose. The CDR3 spells CASSYLVRDNEQFF. DNA of the CDR3: TGTGCCAGCAGTTACTTGGTCAGAGACAATGAGCAGTTCTTC.